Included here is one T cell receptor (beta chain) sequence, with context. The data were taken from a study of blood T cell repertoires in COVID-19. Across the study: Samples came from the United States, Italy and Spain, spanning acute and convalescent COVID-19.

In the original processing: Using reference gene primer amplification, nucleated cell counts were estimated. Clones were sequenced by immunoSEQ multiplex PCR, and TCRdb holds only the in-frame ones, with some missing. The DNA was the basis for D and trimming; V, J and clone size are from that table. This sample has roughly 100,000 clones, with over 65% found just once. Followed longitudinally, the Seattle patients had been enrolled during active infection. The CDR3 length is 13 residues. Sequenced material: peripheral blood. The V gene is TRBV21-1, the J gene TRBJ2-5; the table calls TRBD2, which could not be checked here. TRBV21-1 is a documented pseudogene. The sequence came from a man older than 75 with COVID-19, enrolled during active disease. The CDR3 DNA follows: TGTGCCAGCAGCAAATGGAGCGGGAAGACCCAGTACTTC. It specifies CASSKWSGKTQYF.